These 30 T cell receptor beta chains share one sample of origin, sequenced in a study of cytomegalovirus exposure and HLA in healthy donors. Primers for the PCR totalled 60 Vbeta and 13 Jbeta. Sequencing was performed with immunoSEQ multiplex PCR; in TCRdb, only in-frame clones are kept and a portion is missing. This sample has roughly 100,000 clones, with approximately 85% found just once. Sequencing input: PBMCs. All receptors come from a man between 50 and 59 years old in good health and CMV-seronegative.

This clone was counted between two and nine times. Other DNA variants within this sample encode the same CDR3. The chain couples TRBV29-1 to TRBJ1-1; TRBD1 might be the D (6 bases). In germline, CDR1 is SQVTM, CDR2 ANQGSEA. The CDR3 runs 11 residues. V was trimmed by 3 bases and J by 8 bases, leaving 10 bases between them. This chain's CDR3 is CSVESGTEAFF. CDR3 sequence (DNA): TGCAGCGTTGAGAGCGGGACAGAAGCTTTCTTT.

The chain couples TRBV2 to TRBJ2-1; 7 bases are shared with TRBD1. The V segment lost 5 bases and the J segment 8 bases; nucleotides outside the gene matches: 6. CDR3 size: 13 residues. Per the germline V gene, CDR1 is SNHLY and CDR2 is FYNNEI. CDR3 loop: CASSSEGADEQFF. CDR3 nucleotides: TGTGCCAGCAGTTCTGAGGGGGCGGATGAGCAGTTCTTC.

The rearrangement links TRBV6-5 to TRBJ1-5, with D tentatively TRBD1 (5 bases). The germline V gene encodes CDR1 MNHEY and CDR2 SVGAGI. CDR3 length: 14 amino acids. Trimming cost V 6 bases and J 7 bases, with 16 bases left between them. The CDR3 nucleotides read TGTGCCAGCAGAAAGGGGTCACCGGAACAGCCCCAGCATTTT. It specifies CASRKGSPEQPQHF.

The J gene is TRBJ1-1, the V gene TRBV2, with TRBD1 matching over 7 bases. V lost 7 bases and J lost 1; bases outside the gene matches: 3. The germline V gene encodes CDR1 SNHLY and CDR2 FYNNEI. The CDR3 is 13 residues long. The CDR3 protein is CASKAGGNTEAFF. The CDR3 DNA reads as TGTGCCAGCAAGGCAGGGGGGAACACTGAAGCTTTCTTT. The full variable domain, its missing parts supplied by reference TRBV2 and TRBJ1-1, is EPEVTQTPSHQVTQMGQEVILRCVPISNHLYFYWYRQILGQKVEFLVSFYNNEISEKSEIFDDQFSVERPDGSNFTLKIRSTKLEDSAMYFCASKAGGNTEAFFGQGTRLTVV.

V and J are TRBV7-9 and TRBJ2-5; 10 nucleotides line up with TRBD2. The CDR3 sequence is 15 residues long. V lost 4 bases, J lost 3 bases, and 5 bases stayed unmatched. Looked up from germline, CDR1 is SEHNR and CDR2 is FQNEAQ (reference sequence). CDR3 sequence: CASSSRLAGEETQYF. The CDR3 nucleotides read TGTGCCAGCAGCTCCCGGCTAGCGGGGGAAGAGACCCAGTACTTC.

The chain links TRBV30 to TRBJ2-3; TRBD2 agrees at 7 bases. CDR3 length: 14 residues. V dropped 4 bases and J dropped 1; count of bases not matched to a gene: 5. Germline CDR1 is GTSNPN and CDR2 is SVGIG (reference sequence). CDR3 coding DNA: TGTGCCTGGACCGGGGCGGGGGGCACAGATACGCAGTATTTT. It yields the protein CAWTGAGGTDTQYF.

The CDR3 reads CATSRARDLPQHF. The CDR3, as DNA: TGTGCCACCAGCAGAGCTCGGGATCTGCCCCAGCATTTT. The chain links TRBV15 to TRBJ1-5; no clear D gene. This CDR3 region has 13 residues. CDR1 is LNHNV, CDR2 YYDKDF, per germline (reference sequence). Trimming stripped 1 base from V and 9 bases from J, with 10 bases between.

This rearrangement joins TRBV4-1 to TRBJ2-2; D possibly corresponds to TRBD1 (6 bases). The germline gives CDR1 MGHRA, CDR2 YSYEKL. This CDR3 is 17 amino acids long. V was clipped by 1 base and J by 2 bases, with 14 bases between them. The CDR3 DNA reads as TGCGCCAGCAGCCAAGCTGGACAGACATTTAACACCGGGGAGCTGTTTTTT. Translating it yields CASSQAGQTFNTGELFF.

This clone occurred a few times. The chain couples TRBV19 to TRBJ1-5, with TRBD1 identical over 10 bases. This CDR3 spans 16 amino acids. Germline trimming cut 6 bases from V and 7 bases from J; bases unmatched to any gene: 12. Germline V gene sequence: CDR1 LNHDA, CDR2 SQIVND (reference sequence). The CDR3 bases are TGTGCCAGTAGGTCCGGGACAGGGGTATTTCGCCAGCCCCAGCATTTT. Translating it yields CASRSGTGVFRQPQHF.

V usage is TRBV10-3 and J usage is TRBJ2-3; D is undetermined. The V end was cut by 6 bases, the J end by 6 bases, with 13 bases between. The CDR3 is 13 residues long. Germline lookup yields CDR1 ENHRY and CDR2 SYGVKD. The CDR3 loop reads CAIRSEYGDTQYF. CDR3 sequence (DNA): TGTGCCATCAGGAGCGAGTACGGGGATACGCAGTATTTT.

The chain combines TRBV21-1 with TRBJ2-4; the table's D call, TRBD2, has no DNA check behind it. TRBV21-1 constitutes a pseudogene. The CDR3 runs to 21 residues. CDR3 nucleotides: TGTGCCAGCAGCAAGTTGGATATGAAAAGGAGGGCCACTCTAGCCAAAAACATTCAGTACTTC. Translating it yields CASSKLDMKRRATLAKNIQYF.

This rearrangement joins TRBV4-3 to TRBJ1-4; D perhaps matches TRBD1 (5 bases). Germline CDR1 LGHNA, CDR2 YSLEER. V was shortened by 1 base and J by 7 bases, with 13 bases between the two germline ends. The CDR3 is made up of 15 amino acids. The CDR3 DNA follows: TGCGCCAGCAGCCAAGGAGCCGGGGGAGGTGAAAAACTGTTTTTT. The encoded protein is CASSQGAGGGEKLFF.

This clone has just a few counts. The chain combines TRBV11-2 with TRBJ1-3; tentatively, D is TRBD1 (5 bases). From germline, CDR1 is SGHAT and CDR2 FQNNGV. V was pared by 3 bases and J by 1 base, with 10 bases between. The CDR3 length is 15 residues. This CDR3 is CASSFPGGSGNTIYF. CDR3 coding DNA: TGTGCCAGCAGCTTCCCCGGGGGTTCTGGAAACACCATATATTTT.

V is TRBV5-1 and J is TRBJ1-3, with 7 nucleotides matching TRBD1. The V and J ends lost 4 bases and 0 bases, in that order; junction bases with no gene match: 4. Germline V gene sequence: CDR1 SGHRS, CDR2 YFSETQ. CDR3 length: 15 amino acids. The CDR3 DNA reads TGCGCCAGCAGCAGTACAGGGGTCTCTGGAAACACCATATATTTT. It yields the protein CASSSTGVSGNTIYF.

The chain couples TRBV5-1 to TRBJ1-1, with 7 bases lining up with TRBD1. Germline assignment: CDR1 SGHRS and CDR2 YFSETQ. Trimming took 1 base from V and 5 from J; bases not matched to a gene: 5. The CDR3 is made up of 14 amino acids. The CDR3 sequence: CASSLWDSGTEAFF. CDR3 DNA: TGCGCCAGCAGCTTGTGGGACAGTGGGACTGAAGCTTTCTTT. Supplemented by reference TRBV5-1 and TRBJ1-1, the full variable domain reads KAGVTQTPRYLIKTRGQQVTLSCSPISGHRSVSWYQQTPGQGLQFLFEYFSETQRNKGNFPGRFSGRQFSNSRSEMNVSTLELGDSALYLCASSLWDSGTEAFFGQGTRLTVV.

The chain's CDR3 is CASSIGDRRAEAFF. DNA for the CDR3: TGTGCCAGTAGTATAGGGGACCGGAGGGCTGAAGCTTTCTTT. The gene calls are TRBV19 and TRBJ1-1; D may be TRBD1 (5 bases). Germline V CDR1 and CDR2: LNHDA, SQIVND (reference sequence). The CDR3 runs 14 residues. The ends were cut back, 1 base at V and 6 bases at J, with 12 bases in the middle.

In its sample, this clone was seen once. The rearrangement joins TRBV6-1 to TRBJ2-1, with 7 bases lining up with TRBD1. The V gene's germline CDR1 is MNHNS and CDR2 SASEGT. V lost 7 bases, J lost 5 bases, and 11 bases stayed unmatched. There are 15 residues in the CDR3. The CDR3 region is CASTRTGRPDNEQFF. In DNA, the CDR3 is TGTGCCAGCACCAGGACAGGCCGTCCTGACAATGAGCAGTTCTTC.

The J gene is TRBJ1-5, the V gene TRBV5-1; the D gene is possibly TRBD1 (6 bases). V lost 9 bases and J lost 0, with 13 bases in between. Germline assignment: CDR1 SGHRS and CDR2 YFSETQ. The CDR3 runs 14 residues. In nucleotides, the CDR3 is TGCGCCACCCACCGGGACATTAGCAATCAGCCCCAGCATTTT. This gives the protein CATHRDISNQPQHF. The variable domain in full, completed from reference TRBV5-1 and TRBJ1-5, reads KAGVTQTPRYLIKTRGQQVTLSCSPISGHRSVSWYQQTPGQGLQFLFEYFSETQRNKGNFPGRFSGRQFSNSRSEMNVSTLELGDSALYLCATHRDISNQPQHFGDGTRLSIL.

The chain is built from TRBV5-1 and TRBJ1-2; maybe TRBD1 (6 bases). V lost 0 bases and J lost 0, with 12 bases in between. The CDR3 is 16 amino acids. The germline gives CDR1 SGHRS, CDR2 YFSETQ. The CDR3 reads CASSLDGQTANYGYTF. The DNA of the CDR3 is TGCGCCAGCAGCTTGGACGGACAGACAGCTAACTATGGCTACACCTTC.

This chain joins TRBV19 and TRBJ1-5, with D tentatively TRBD1 (5 bases). There are 13 residues in the CDR3. Germline lookup yields CDR1 LNHDA and CDR2 SQIVND (reference sequence). V was pared by 8 bases and J by 2 bases, with 10 bases between. The CDR3 loop reads CASRTTGNQPQHF. CDR3 nucleotides: TGTGCCAGTCGGACGACAGGCAATCAGCCCCAGCATTTT.

The chain uses TRBV4-3 and TRBJ1-6, with a possible D match to TRBD1 (5 bases). Per the germline V gene, CDR1 is LGHNA and CDR2 is YSLEER. The V end was cut by 0 bases, the J end by 8 bases, with 11 bases between. This CDR3 is built from 15 residues. The CDR3 DNA sequence: TGCGCCAGCAGCCAAGATCAGGGTTCCGATTCACCCCTCCACTTT. This translates into CASSQDQGSDSPLHF.

A single count supports this clone. A junction end diverges from the germline sequence, so it may reflect a read error. The chain combines TRBV7-7 with TRBJ2-2; 7 bases align to TRBD2. Looked up from germline, CDR1 is SSHAT and CDR2 is FNYEAQ (reference sequence). The CDR3 length is 15 residues. The CDR3 nucleotides read TGTGCTAGCAGCTTAGTTGGACTAGTTGGCGGGGAGCTGTTTTTT. As protein: CASSLVGLVGGELFF.

The chain carries TRBV5-4 and TRBJ2-2, with a weak D call TRBD1 (6 bases). Germline CDR1 and CDR2: SGHNT and YYREEE (reference sequence). Trimming cost V 1 base and J 1 base, with 23 bases left between them. This CDR3 comprises 20 residues. The CDR3 region has the DNA TGTGCCAGCAGCTTGTTTGGGTTGGCTGGGGGCATCGGGAACACCGGGGAGCTGTTTTTT. Protein sequence: CASSLFGLAGGIGNTGELFF.

V gene TRBV19 combines with J gene TRBJ2-6, with 10 bases that match TRBD1. J lost 3 bases, V lost 4 bases, and 6 bases had no gene match. The CDR3 has 17 residues. Germline CDR1 is LNHDA and CDR2 is SQIVND (reference sequence). CDR3: CASSTTGGAGGANVLTF. The CDR3 nucleotides read TGTGCCAGTAGTACGACAGGGGGCGCAGGTGGGGCCAACGTCCTGACTTTC.

The CDR3 nucleotides read TGCGCCAGCAGCCAGACAGGGATATGGGACACTGAAGCTTTCTTT. It encodes CASSQTGIWDTEAFF. The rearrangement uses TRBV4-1 and TRBJ1-1; 7 bases agree with TRBD1. CDR3 size: 15 residues. V lost 3 bases to trimming and J lost 3 bases; unmatched junction nucleotides: 7. CDR1 is MGHRA and CDR2 is YSYEKL in the germline V gene.

The chain uses TRBV7-8 and TRBJ2-1; 8 bases are shared with TRBD2. V was pared by 5 bases and J by 8 bases, with 11 bases of the junction left unmatched. The CDR3 runs 15 residues. CDR1 is SGHVS and CDR2 is FQNEAQ in the germline V gene. This CDR3 reads CASSRTGLGRDEQFF. Here the CDR3 DNA reads TGTGCCAGCAGCCGAACGGGACTCGGGAGGGATGAGCAGTTCTTC.

V is TRBV2 and J is TRBJ1-3; D gene unclear. There are 16 residues in the CDR3. Trimming removed 2 bases at V and 6 bases at J, with 17 bases between. Germline CDR1 and CDR2: SNHLY and FYNNEI. CDR3 region: CASSELVRTAENTIYF. The CDR3 coding sequence is TGTGCCAGCAGTGAACTTGTGAGAACAGCTGAAAACACCATATATTTT.

This sequence joins TRBV6-1 and TRBJ2-7; 8 bases agree with TRBD1. The V and J ends lost 4 bases and 6 bases, in that order; junction bases with no gene match: 5. Per germline, CDR1 MNHNS and CDR2 SASEGT. The CDR3 runs 13 residues. The CDR3 is CASSGPDRVEQYV. DNA for the CDR3: TGTGCCAGCAGTGGCCCGGACAGGGTCGAGCAGTACGTC.

Points on this clone: The junction differs from germline at one of its ends, possibly a read error. The chain joins TRBV7-7 to TRBJ2-1; 12 bases line up with TRBD2. Germline V gene lookup returns CDR1 SSHAT and CDR2 FNYEAQ (reference sequence). This CDR3 is built from 15 residues. CDR3 nucleotide sequence: TGTGCTAGCAGCTTTGGACTAGCGGGAAACAATGAGCAGTTCTTC. Translated, it gives CASSFGLAGNNEQFF.

V gene TRBV25-1 combines with J gene TRBJ1-2; 9 nucleotides line up with TRBD1. V lost 6 bases to trimming and J lost 7 bases; unmatched junction nucleotides: 6. Germline V lookup: CDR1 MGHDK, CDR2 SYGVNS. The CDR3 loop spans 13 amino acids. The CDR3 nucleotides read TGTGCCAGCAGAACAGGGGGCGATCGTGGCTACACCTTC. It codes for CASRTGGDRGYTF.